One sample yielded the 12 T cell receptor beta chains listed below, sequenced in a study of response to subunit inactivated influenza vaccine. TCRdb itself ran the RT-PCR reads through MiXCR, one entry per CDR3 protein. The sample has about 180,000 distinct CDR3 sequences, about a tenth seen once. The sequences come from non-naive T cells sorted from PBMCs, collected on the day of vaccination. The receptors were sampled from a man aged 45 to 65 who received an inactivated influenza vaccine.

V gene TRBV28 combines with J gene TRBJ2-3; D assignment may be TRBD1 or TRBD2 (7 bases each). The germline CDR1 and CDR2 sequences are MDHEN and SYDVKM. This CDR3 spans 18 amino acids. V was cut by 8 bases and J by 0 bases, with 24 bases left in between. CDR3 sequence reads: CASPQGGRTQTSTDTQYF. Written as DNA, the CDR3 is TGTGCCAGCCCCCAGGGGGGGCGCACCCAGACTAGCACAGATACGCAGTATTTT. Complete variable domain (other parts from reference TRBV28 and TRBJ2-3): DVKVTQSSRYLVKRTGEKVFLECVQDMDHENMFWYRQDPGLGLRLIYFSYDVKMKEKGDIPEGYSVSREKKERFSLILESASTNQTSMYLCASPQGGRTQTSTDTQYFGPGTRLTVL.

This chain joins TRBV2 and TRBJ2-1; 11 bases agree with TRBD2. Germline CDR1 is SNHLY and CDR2 is FYNNEI. V gave up 1 base and J gave up 7 bases; unmatched junction bases: 15. The CDR3 consists of 19 residues. The CDR3 protein is CASSEGASGRRGLGNEQFF. The DNA of the CDR3 is TGTGCCAGCAGTGAAGGGGCTAGCGGGAGGAGGGGGCTGGGAAATGAGCAGTTCTTC.

The gene calls are TRBV12-3 or TRBV12-4 and TRBJ2-1; maybe TRBD1 (6 bases). V was shortened by 10 bases and J by 2 bases, with 9 bases between the two germline ends. CDR3 length equals 12 residues. The CDR3 loop reads CATGDTYNEQFF. The CDR3 DNA sequence: TGTGCCACCGGGGACACCTACAATGAGCAGTTCTTC.

This clonotype was seen at least ten times. The chain carries TRBV11-2 and TRBJ2-1; 11 bases align to TRBD1. V was clipped by 1 base and J by 10 bases; unmatched bases: 9. CDR1 and CDR2 from the germline V gene are SGHAT and FQNNGV. CDR3 length equals 16 residues. Here the CDR3 DNA reads TGTGCCAGCAGCTTAGTTTTCGGACAGGGGGCTTACGAGCAGTTCTTC. Encoded protein: CASSLVFGQGAYEQFF.

The count of this clonotype is one. The chain carries TRBV20-1 and TRBJ2-3; the match to TRBD2 covers 7 bases. The CDR3 has 14 amino acids. J lost 0 bases, V lost 6 bases, and 6 bases had no gene match. Germline V lookup: CDR1 DFQATT, CDR2 SNEGSKA (reference sequence). Written as DNA, the CDR3 is TGCAGTGCCCCGGGGCGGGGGAGCACAGATACGCAGTATTTT. Translating gives CSAPGRGSTDTQYF.

This clonotype came up a few times. The chain is built from TRBV20-1 and TRBJ1-4, with 7 bases identical to TRBD1. Germline V gene data show CDR1 as DFQATT and CDR2 as SNEGSKA (reference sequence). Trimming removed 0 bases from V and 8 bases from J; junction bases left unmatched: 6. The CDR3 totals 14 residues. Here the CDR3 reads CSARDLAGGEKLFF. The CDR3 DNA reads TGCAGTGCTAGAGATTTGGCAGGGGGAGAAAAACTGTTTTTT.

As DNA, the CDR3 is TGCGCCAGCAGCGGTCCCCTTGGGCCAAGCTCCTACAATGAGCAGTTCTTC. Translated: CASSGPLGPSSYNEQFF. This sequence joins TRBV5-1 and TRBJ2-1; D not certain. Germline V lookup: CDR1 SGHRS, CDR2 YFSETQ. Trimming stripped 4 bases from V and 0 bases from J, with 17 bases between. The length of the CDR3 is 17 residues.

This clonotype was counted many times. The V and J genes are TRBV7-9 and TRBJ2-1, with D perhaps being TRBD1 or TRBD2 (5 bases each). Germline CDR1 reads SEHNR; CDR2 reads FQNEAQ (reference sequence). CDR3 size: 16 residues. V lost 1 base and J 8 bases, leaving 18 bases between the germline ends. The CDR3 here is CASSLVVGPSRDEQFF. CDR3 nucleotides: TGTGCCAGCAGCTTAGTGGTGGGACCCAGCAGAGATGAGCAGTTCTTC.

The chain combines TRBV4-3 with TRBJ1-4, with 7 bases aligning to TRBD1. This CDR3 comprises 15 residues. Looked up from germline, CDR1 is LGHNA and CDR2 is YSLEER. V was clipped by 9 bases and J by 7 bases; unmatched bases: 14. As DNA, the CDR3 is TGCGCCAGTGGACAGGAGCCCAGGGGAGGTGAAAAACTGTTTTTT. This translates into CASGQEPRGGEKLFF.

The J gene is TRBJ2-7, the V gene TRBV28, with 9 bases aligning to TRBD2. V lost 1 base to trimming and J lost 2 bases; unmatched junction nucleotides: 9. This CDR3 comprises 17 residues. Germline V gene sequence: CDR1 MDHEN, CDR2 SYDVKM. The CDR3: CASSLFPPAGGPYEQYF. CDR3 in DNA: TGTGCCAGCAGTTTATTCCCGCCGGCGGGAGGGCCCTACGAGCAGTACTTC.

The chain links TRBV5-6 to TRBJ2-7; D is undetermined. This CDR3 is 13 amino acids long. The germline V and J ends were trimmed by 1 base and 4 bases, with 9 bases remaining between them. The germline gives CDR1 SGHDT, CDR2 YYEEEE. The CDR3 DNA reads as TGTGCCAGCAGCTTGATTCAGGATTACGAGCAGTACTTC. This translates into CASSLIQDYEQYF. The whole variable domain, filled in from reference TRBV5-6 and TRBJ2-7, reads DAGVTQSPTHLIKTRGQQVTLRCSPKSGHDTVSWYQQALGQGPQFIFQYYEEEERQRGNFPDRFSGHQFPNYSSELNVNALLLGDSALYLCASSLIQDYEQYFGPGTRLTVT.

The chain employs TRBV18 and TRBJ2-7; D not certain. Germline CDR1 KGHSH, CDR2 LQKENI. There are 12 residues in the CDR3. The V and J ends lost 2 bases and 3 bases respectively, with 5 bases between them. DNA of the CDR3: TGTGCCAGCTCACCAACTGACTACGAGCAGTACTTC. Its translation is CASSPTDYEQYF.